This is a list of T cell receptor beta chains from one sample in a study of blood T cell repertoires in COVID-19. Sequencing was performed with immunoSEQ multiplex PCR; in TCRdb, only in-frame clones are kept and a portion is missing. The table includes approximately 260,000 clones, over 85% detected once. The sequenced material came from PBMCs or T cells enriched from blood (not recorded which). The source of these receptors is a woman aged 55-69 years who had recovered from COVID-19. The CDR3 runs from the conserved cysteine through the conserved F or W. Fields, in order: J gene, clone size, V gene, D gene, CDR3 protein, CDR3 DNA. The D gene is left open where the match is weak. Size is omitted from some rows. Given values are once, few, many or a class for expanded clones.

TRBJ2-5 - TRBV9 TRBD2 CASSVVGGGAGETQYF TGTGCCAGCAGCGTAGTGGGCGGGGGGGCCGGAGAGACCCAGTACTTC
TRBJ1-5 - TRBV19 TRBD1 CASSPQGYQPQHF TGTGCCAGTAGTCCACAGGGGTATCAGCCCCAGCATTTT
TRBJ1-1 - TRBV2 - CASIAGTEAFF TGTGCCAGCATTGCAGGGACTGAAGCTTTCTTT
TRBJ1-3 - TRBV28 - CASSLQGPGNTIYF TGTGCCAGCAGTTTACAGGGGCCAGGAAACACCATATATTTT
TRBJ2-7 - TRBV3-1/TRBV3-2 TRBD2 CASSQAGLAGGPLFDEQYF TGTGCCAGCAGCCAAGCGGGACTAGCGGGAGGCCCTCTCTTCGACGAGCAGTACTTC
TRBJ1-1 - TRBV11-2 TRBD1 CASSRTGGISEAFF TGTGCCAGCAGCCGGACAGGGGGTATTTCGGAAGCTTTCTTT
TRBJ2-7 - TRBV11-1 - CASSLRHGSSYEQYF TGTGCCAGCAGCTTAAGGCATGGGAGCTCCTACGAGCAGTACTTC
TRBJ2-3 - TRBV10-1 TRBD2 CASSETGGSLGDTQYF TGCGCCAGCAGTGAGACGGGGGGAAGCCTTGGGGATACGCAGTATTTT
TRBJ2-1 - TRBV9 TRBD2 CASSVGTSGRINEQFF TGTGCCAGCAGCGTAGGGACTAGCGGGAGGATCAATGAGCAGTTCTTC
TRBJ2-2 - TRBV5-1 - CASSLAAGTVNTGELFF TGCGCCAGCAGCTTGGCCGCAGGGACTGTTAACACCGGGGAGCTGTTTTTT
TRBJ1-5 - TRBV19 - CASSIGGPQPQHF TGTGCCAGTAGTATAGGGGGGCCTCAGCCCCAGCATTTT
TRBJ1-5 - TRBV27 - CASSLMSRGLNQPQHF TGTGCCAGCAGTTTGATGTCCAGAGGACTCAATCAGCCCCAGCATTTT
TRBJ1-4 - TRBV11-2 TRBD1 CASRGTANEKLFF TGTGCCAGCAGGGGGACAGCTAATGAAAAACTGTTTTTT
TRBJ1-6 few TRBV5-1 - CASSPLASGNSPLHF TGCGCCAGCAGCCCCCTCGCGTCGGGGAATTCACCCCTCCACTTT
TRBJ2-3 - TRBV2 TRBD2 CASSGRAGGTDTQYF TGTGCCAGCAGTGGGAGGGCGGGGGGCACAGATACGCAGTATTTT
TRBJ2-1 - TRBV27 TRBD2 CASTIAGANEQFF TGTGCCAGCACCATAGCGGGCGCCAATGAGCAGTTCTTC
TRBJ2-5 - TRBV29-1 TRBD2 CSVGKRGETQYF TGCAGCGTCGGAAAGCGGGGTGAGACCCAGTACTTC
TRBJ2-5 - TRBV6-5 - CASSPRQPQETQYF TGTGCCAGCAGTCCAAGACAGCCCCAAGAGACCCAGTACTTC
TRBJ2-2 - TRBV11-3 TRBD1 CASSDQDRGTGELFF TGTGCCAGCAGCGACCAAGACAGGGGGACCGGGGAGCTGTTTTTT
TRBJ2-3 - TRBV2 TRBD2 CASSIAGIGDTQYF TGTGCCAGCAGTATAGCGGGAATAGGAGATACGCAGTATTTT
TRBJ1-2 - TRBV7-9 - CASSFPGHLMGYTF TGTGCCAGCAGCTTCCCGGGACACCTTATGGGCTACACCTTC
TRBJ1-3 - TRBV6-5 - CASSAGSSGNTIYF TGTGCCAGCAGCGCAGGAAGCTCTGGAAACACCATATATTTT
TRBJ1-6 - TRBV5-4 - CASSPLTGDSPLHF TGTGCCAGCAGCCCGTTGACAGGCGATTCACCCCTCCACTTT
TRBJ2-3 - TRBV6-5 TRBD1 CASSYSGTGADTQYF TGTGCCAGCAGTTACTCTGGGACAGGGGCAGATACGCAGTATTTT
TRBJ2-7 - TRBV5-4 - CASSLMAGLEQYF TGTGCCAGCAGCCTCATGGCGGGATTGGAGCAGTACTTC
TRBJ2-1 once TRBV27 - CASSWRGSEQFF TGTGCCAGCAGTTGGAGGGGTAGTGAGCAGTTCTTC
TRBJ2-7 - TRBV11-2 TRBD2 CASKLSLGTKYEQYF TGTGCCAGTAAGCTTTCTCTGGGGACTAAATACGAGCAGTACTTC
TRBJ1-2 - TRBV28 - CASSVGGFGYTF TGTGCCAGCAGCGTGGGGGGATTCGGCTACACCTTC
TRBJ2-2 - TRBV5-4 - CASSLPGKENAGELFF TGTGCCAGCAGCTTGCCAGGGAAGGAGAACGCCGGGGAGCTGTTTTTT
TRBJ1-2 - TRBV29-1 TRBD1 CSVEGQGARSGGYTF TGCAGCGTTGAGGGCCAGGGGGCGCGATCGGGTGGCTACACCTTC
TRBJ1-4 - TRBV7-9 - CASSFGSGAHSTNEKLFF TGTGCCAGCAGCTTTGGGTCTGGGGCCCACTCAACTAATGAAAAACTGTTTTTT
TRBJ2-7 - TRBV7-2 TRBD2 CASSRTSGSTHYEQYF TGTGCCAGCAGCAGGACTAGCGGGAGTACCCACTACGAGCAGTACTTC